A selection of T cell receptor beta chains follows, all from one sample in a study of graft-versus-host responses after intestinal transplantation. Some clones are missing from TCRdb's copy, which holds only in-frame ones; the method was immunoSEQ multiplex PCR. The table lists 35,000 to 45,000 clones, roughly 91% of them singletons, with around 6.8% in the top ten. The starting material was PBMCs, obtained roughly 270 days after transplant. The receptor set was obtained from a human patient who received an intestinal transplant, so some T cells may come from the graft donor. The CDR3 runs from the conserved cysteine through the conserved F or W. The order of the fields is D gene, clone size, V gene, J gene, CDR3 protein, CDR3 DNA. The D gene is left open where the match is weak. Size tells how often a clone was seen (once, few, many) or the class of an expanded clone, and some rows leave it out.

>NA|NA|TRBV7-9|TRBJ1-4
CASSKNFGGSNEKLFF
TGTGCCAGCAGCAAAAACTTCGGCGGATCTAATGAAAAACTGTTTTTT
>TRBD2|once|TRBV7-3|TRBJ2-1
CASSLGLANEQFF
TGTGCCAGCAGCTTAGGACTAGCCAATGAGCAGTTCTTC
>TRBD1|NA|TRBV11-2|TRBJ2-2
CASSLEGGRGHSGELFF
TGTGCCAGCAGCTTAGAGGGCGGCAGGGGGCATTCCGGGGAGCTGTTTTTT
>NA|NA|TRBV18|TRBJ2-3
CASSPPVTPRGTQYF
TGTGCCAGCTCACCACCCGTGACCCCCCGCGGTACGCAGTATTTT
>TRBD2|NA|TRBV7-2|TRBJ2-7
CASSYRGGRFDEQYF
TGTGCCAGCAGCTATCGGGGAGGGAGGTTTGACGAGCAGTACTTC
>NA|NA|TRBV4-1|TRBJ2-5
CASSPKQDQETQYF
TGCGCCAGCAGCCCTAAACAGGACCAAGAGACCCAGTACTTC
>TRBD1|NA|TRBV9|TRBJ2-7
CASSVTDRVYEQYF
TGTGCCAGCAGCGTGACCGACAGGGTATACGAGCAGTACTTC
>NA|NA|TRBV5-1|TRBJ2-5
CASSLGAGQETQYF
TGCGCCAGCAGCTTGGGTGCGGGCCAAGAGACCCAGTACTTC
>TRBD2|NA|TRBV9|TRBJ2-3
CASSASGAGDTQYF
TGTGCCAGCAGCGCGAGCGGGGCCGGAGATACGCAGTATTTT
>NA|once|TRBV5-1|TRBJ1-6
CASSLEADSPLHF
TGCGCCAGCAGCTTGGAGGCGGATTCACCCCTCCACTTT
>NA|NA|TRBV7-9|TRBJ1-5
CASSLAASNQPQHF
TGTGCCAGCAGCTTAGCCGCTAGCAATCAGCCCCAGCATTTT
>NA|few|TRBV5-4|TRBJ1-5
CASSLGNRETNQPQHF
TGTGCCAGCAGTCTGGGAAACAGGGAAACTAATCAGCCCCAGCATTTT
>NA|few|TRBV6-5|TRBJ1-2
CASEGFLTSDGYTF
TGTGCCAGCGAGGGCTTTTTGACATCTGATGGCTACACCTTC
>NA|NA|TRBV10-3|TRBJ1-2
CAISSQGLLNYGYTF
TGTGCCATCAGCTCCCAGGGCCTACTTAACTATGGCTACACCTTC
>TRBD2|NA|TRBV9|TRBJ2-1
CASSVGGLAGISYNEQFF
TGTGCCAGCAGCGTAGGGGGACTAGCGGGGATCTCCTACAATGAGCAGTTCTTC
>NA|NA|TRBV6-5|TRBJ1-4
CASRPHRDFVEKLFF
TGTGCCAGCAGACCCCACCGGGACTTCGTTGAAAAACTGTTTTTT
>NA|NA|TRBV5-1|TRBJ2-5
CASSLTSQSQETQYF
TGCGCCAGCAGCTTGACTAGCCAATCCCAAGAGACCCAGTACTTC
>NA|NA|TRBV27|TRBJ1-1
CASSPDWVAEAFF
TGTGCCAGCAGCCCCGACTGGGTCGCTGAAGCTTTCTTT
>NA|NA|TRBV4-1|TRBJ2-1
CASSHFGGSYNEQFF
TGCGCCAGCAGCCATTTTGGGGGCTCCTACAATGAGCAGTTCTTC
>TRBD1|once|TRBV10-1|TRBJ2-4
CASSEGQGSKNIQYF
TGCGCCAGTAGTGAGGGACAGGGGAGCAAAAACATTCAGTACTTC
>NA|once|TRBV27|TRBJ1-1
CASSTTGSEAFF
TGTGCCAGCAGCACGACGGGGTCCGAAGCTTTCTTT
>NA|NA|TRBV29-1|TRBJ2-1
CSVRLYNEQFF
TGCAGCGTAAGACTTTACAATGAGCAGTTCTTC
>TRBD2|large|TRBV7-6|TRBJ2-4
CASSPRPSGAENIQYF
TGTGCCAGCAGCCCACGTCCGAGCGGGGCGGAAAACATTCAGTACTTC
>TRBD1|NA|TRBV6-4|TRBJ1-6
CASSESGGDNSPLHF
TGTGCCAGCAGTGAGTCAGGGGGTGATAATTCACCCCTCCACTTT